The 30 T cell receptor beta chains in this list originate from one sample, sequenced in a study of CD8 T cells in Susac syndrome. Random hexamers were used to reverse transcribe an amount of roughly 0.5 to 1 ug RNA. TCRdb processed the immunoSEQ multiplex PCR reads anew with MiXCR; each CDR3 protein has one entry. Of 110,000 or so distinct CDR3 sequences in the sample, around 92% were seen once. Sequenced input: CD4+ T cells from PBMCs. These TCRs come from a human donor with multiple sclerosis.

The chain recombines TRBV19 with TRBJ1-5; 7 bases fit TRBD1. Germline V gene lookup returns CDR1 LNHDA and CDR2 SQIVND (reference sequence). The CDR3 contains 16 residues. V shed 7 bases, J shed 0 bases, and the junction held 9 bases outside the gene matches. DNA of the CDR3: TGTGCCAGTAACAACCGGACAGGCTATAGCAATCAGCCCCAGCATTTT. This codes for CASNNRTGYSNQPQHF.

CDR3 residues: CASSSHLATEAFF. Written as DNA, the CDR3 is TGTGCCAGCAGCTCGCATCTTGCTACTGAAGCTTTCTTT. V gene TRBV7-2 combines with J gene TRBJ1-1; D not resolved. The CDR3 consists of 13 residues. Germline-derived CDR1 and CDR2 are SGHTA and FQGNSA. V was clipped by 4 bases and J by 5 bases, with 11 bases between them. Filled out from reference TRBV7-2 and TRBJ1-1, the complete variable domain reads GAGVSQSPSNKVTEKGKDVELRCDPISGHTALYWYRQSLGQGLEFLIYFQGNSAPDKSGLPSDRFSAERTGGSVSTLTIQRTQQEDSAVYLCASSSHLATEAFFGQGTRLTVV.

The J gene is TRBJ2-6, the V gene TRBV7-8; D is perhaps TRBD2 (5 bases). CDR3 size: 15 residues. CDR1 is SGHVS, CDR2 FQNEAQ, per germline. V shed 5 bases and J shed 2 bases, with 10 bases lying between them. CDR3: CASSPFGAGANVLTF. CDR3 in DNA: TGTGCCAGCAGCCCTTTCGGGGCTGGGGCCAACGTCCTGACTTTC.

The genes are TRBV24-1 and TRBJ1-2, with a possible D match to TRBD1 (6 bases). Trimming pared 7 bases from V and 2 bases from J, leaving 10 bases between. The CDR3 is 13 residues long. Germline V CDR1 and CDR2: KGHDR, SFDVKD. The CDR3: CATSHDRNYGYTF. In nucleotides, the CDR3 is TGTGCCACCAGCCACGACAGGAACTATGGCTACACCTTC.

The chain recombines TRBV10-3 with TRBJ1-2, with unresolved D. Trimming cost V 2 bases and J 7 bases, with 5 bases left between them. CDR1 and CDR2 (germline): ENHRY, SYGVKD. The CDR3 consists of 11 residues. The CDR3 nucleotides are TGTGCCATCAGTGAGGGCGGTGGCTACACCTTC. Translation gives CAISEGGGYTF.

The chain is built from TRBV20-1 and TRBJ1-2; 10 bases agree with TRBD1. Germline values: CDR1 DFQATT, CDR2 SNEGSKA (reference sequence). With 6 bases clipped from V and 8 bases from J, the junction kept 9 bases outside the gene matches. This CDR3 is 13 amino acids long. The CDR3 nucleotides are TGCAGTGCCCAGGGACAGGGGACGGGAGGCTACACCTTC. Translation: CSAQGQGTGGYTF.

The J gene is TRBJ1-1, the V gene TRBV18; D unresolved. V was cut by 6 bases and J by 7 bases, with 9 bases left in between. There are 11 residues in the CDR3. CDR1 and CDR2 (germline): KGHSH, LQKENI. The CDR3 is CASSEDREAFF. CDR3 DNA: TGTGCCAGCTCGGAGGACCGTGAAGCTTTCTTT. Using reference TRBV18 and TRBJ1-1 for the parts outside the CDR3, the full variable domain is NAGVMQNPRHLVRRRGQEARLRCSPMKGHSHVYWYRQLPEEGLKFMVYLQKENIIDESGMPKERFSAEFPKEGPSILRIQQVVRGDSAAYFCASSEDREAFFGQGTRLTVV.

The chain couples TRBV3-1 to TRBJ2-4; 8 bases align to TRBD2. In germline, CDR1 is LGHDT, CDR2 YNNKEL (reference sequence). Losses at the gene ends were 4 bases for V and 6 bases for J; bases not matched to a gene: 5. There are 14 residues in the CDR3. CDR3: CASSPGLVGNIQYF. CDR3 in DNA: TGTGCCAGCAGCCCGGGACTAGTCGGAAACATTCAGTACTTC. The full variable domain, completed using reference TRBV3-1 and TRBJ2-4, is DTAVSQTPKYLVTQMGNDKSIKCEQNLGHDTMYWYKQDSKKFLKIMFSYNNKELIINETVPNRFSPKSPDKAHLNLHINSLELGDSAVYFCASSPGLVGNIQYFGAGTRLSVL.

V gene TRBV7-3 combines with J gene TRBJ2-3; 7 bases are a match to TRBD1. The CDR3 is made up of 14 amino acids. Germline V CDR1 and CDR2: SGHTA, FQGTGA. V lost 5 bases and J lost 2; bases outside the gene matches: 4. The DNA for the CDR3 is TGTGCCAGCAGCGAGACAGGGTTCACAGATACGCAGTATTTT. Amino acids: CASSETGFTDTQYF.

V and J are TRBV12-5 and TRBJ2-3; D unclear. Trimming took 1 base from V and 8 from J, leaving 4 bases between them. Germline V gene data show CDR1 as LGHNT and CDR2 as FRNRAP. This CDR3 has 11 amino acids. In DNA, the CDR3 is TGTGCTAGTGGTTTGGAAGTTACGCAGTATTTT. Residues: CASGLEVTQYF.

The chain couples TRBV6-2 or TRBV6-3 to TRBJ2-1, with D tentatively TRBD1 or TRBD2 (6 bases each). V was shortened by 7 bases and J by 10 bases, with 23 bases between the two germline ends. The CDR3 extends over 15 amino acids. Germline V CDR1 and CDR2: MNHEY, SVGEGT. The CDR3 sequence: CASIRGRGRIREQFF. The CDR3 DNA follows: TGTGCCAGCATACGGGGGCGGGGCCGAATCAGAGAGCAGTTCTTC.

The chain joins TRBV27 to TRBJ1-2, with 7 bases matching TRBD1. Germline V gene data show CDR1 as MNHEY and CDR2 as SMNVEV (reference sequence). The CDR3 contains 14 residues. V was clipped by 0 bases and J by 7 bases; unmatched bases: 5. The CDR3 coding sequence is TGTGCCAGCAGTTTATCAGAACAGGGGTCTGGCTACACCTTC. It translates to CASSLSEQGSGYTF.

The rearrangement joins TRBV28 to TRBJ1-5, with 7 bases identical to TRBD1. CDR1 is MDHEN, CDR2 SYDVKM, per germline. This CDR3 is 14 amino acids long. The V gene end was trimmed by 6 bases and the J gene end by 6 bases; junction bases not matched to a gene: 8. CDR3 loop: CASSPTGHVQPQHF. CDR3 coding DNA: TGTGCCAGCAGCCCGACAGGGCACGTTCAGCCCCAGCATTTT.

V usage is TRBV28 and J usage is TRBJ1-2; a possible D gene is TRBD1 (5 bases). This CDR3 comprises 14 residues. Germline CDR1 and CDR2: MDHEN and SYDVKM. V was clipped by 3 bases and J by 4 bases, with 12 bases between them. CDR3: CASSLFGGFYGYTF. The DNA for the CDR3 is TGTGCCAGCAGTTTGTTCGGGGGGTTCTATGGCTACACCTTC.

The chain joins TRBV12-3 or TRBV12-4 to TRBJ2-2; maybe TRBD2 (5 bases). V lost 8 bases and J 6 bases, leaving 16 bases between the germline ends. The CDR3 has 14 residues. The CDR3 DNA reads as TGTGCCAGCGGGTCCGGGGTAACGTCCGGGGAGCTGTTTTTT. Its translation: CASGSGVTSGELFF.

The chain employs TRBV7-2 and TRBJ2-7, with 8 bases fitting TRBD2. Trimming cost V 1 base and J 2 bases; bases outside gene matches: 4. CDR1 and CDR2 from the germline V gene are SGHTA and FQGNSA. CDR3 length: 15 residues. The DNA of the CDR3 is TGTGCCAGCAGCTTAGAGGCGGGGGGAACCTACGAGCAGTACTTC. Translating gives CASSLEAGGTYEQYF.

The CDR3 loop is CASSQGAGRSSGNTIYF. The CDR3 DNA follows: TGCGCCAGCAGCCAAGGGGCCGGCCGGAGCTCTGGAAACACCATATATTTT. The chain couples TRBV4-1 to TRBJ1-3, with no clear D. The length of the CDR3 is 17 residues. Germline-derived CDR1 and CDR2 are MGHRA and YSYEKL. Trimming stripped 1 base from V and 0 bases from J, with 13 bases between.

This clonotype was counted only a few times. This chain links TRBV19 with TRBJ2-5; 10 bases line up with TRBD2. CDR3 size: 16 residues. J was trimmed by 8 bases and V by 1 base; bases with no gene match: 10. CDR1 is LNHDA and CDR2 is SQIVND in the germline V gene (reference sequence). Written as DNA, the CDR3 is TGTGCCAGTAGTATAGGACCTAGCGGGGGTCTCATAACCCAGTACTTC. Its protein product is CASSIGPSGGLITQYF.

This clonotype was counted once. The CDR3 DNA sequence: TGTGCCAGCAGCCCCCGGGACAGGGATTCCGAGCAGTACTTC. Residues: CASSPRDRDSEQYF. This chain uses TRBV6-2 or TRBV6-3 with TRBJ2-7, with 9 bases fitting TRBD1. The CDR3 has 14 residues. With V trimmed by 6 bases and J by 6 bases, 9 bases remained unmatched. CDR1 MNHEY and CDR2 SVGEGT come from the germline V gene.

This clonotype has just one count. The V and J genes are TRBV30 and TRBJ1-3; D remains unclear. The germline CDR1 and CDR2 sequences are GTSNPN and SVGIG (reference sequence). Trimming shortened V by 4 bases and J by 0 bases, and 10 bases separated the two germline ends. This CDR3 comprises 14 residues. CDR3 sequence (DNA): TGTGCCTGGAACACGGGCATCTCTGGAAACACCATATATTTT. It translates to CAWNTGISGNTIYF.

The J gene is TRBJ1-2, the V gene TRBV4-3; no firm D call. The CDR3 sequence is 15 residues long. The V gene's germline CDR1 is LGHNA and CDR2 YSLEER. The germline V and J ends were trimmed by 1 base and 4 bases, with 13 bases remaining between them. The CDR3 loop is CASSQGGGDGYGYTF. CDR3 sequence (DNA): TGCGCCAGCAGCCAAGGTGGAGGCGATGGCTATGGCTACACCTTC.

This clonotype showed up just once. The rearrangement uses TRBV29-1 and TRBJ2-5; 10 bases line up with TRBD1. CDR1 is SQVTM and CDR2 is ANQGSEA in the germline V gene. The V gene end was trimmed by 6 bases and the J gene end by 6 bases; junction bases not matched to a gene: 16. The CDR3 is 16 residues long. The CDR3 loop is CSVTPLLWTGGQTQYF. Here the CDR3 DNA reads TGCAGCGTGACGCCTTTACTTTGGACAGGGGGACAGACCCAGTACTTC.

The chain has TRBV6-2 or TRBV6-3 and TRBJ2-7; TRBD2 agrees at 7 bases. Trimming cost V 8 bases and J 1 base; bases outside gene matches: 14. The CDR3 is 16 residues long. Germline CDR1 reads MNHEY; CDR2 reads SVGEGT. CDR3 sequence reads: CASSLSGAQTSYEQYF. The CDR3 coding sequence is TGTGCCAGCTCTTTAAGCGGGGCTCAAACTTCCTACGAGCAGTACTTC.

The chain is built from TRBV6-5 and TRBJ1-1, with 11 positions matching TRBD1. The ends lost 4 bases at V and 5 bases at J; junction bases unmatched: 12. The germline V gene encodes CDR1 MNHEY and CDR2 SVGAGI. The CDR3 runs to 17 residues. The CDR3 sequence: CASSSRGTGGRGTEAFF. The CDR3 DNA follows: TGTGCCAGCAGTTCAAGAGGGACAGGGGGACGCGGGACTGAAGCTTTCTTT.

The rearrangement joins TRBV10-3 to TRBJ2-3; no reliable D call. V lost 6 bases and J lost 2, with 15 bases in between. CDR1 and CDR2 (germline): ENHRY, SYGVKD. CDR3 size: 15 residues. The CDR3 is CAIRERPIPTDTQYF. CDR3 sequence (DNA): TGTGCCATCAGAGAAAGACCGATTCCCACAGATACGCAGTATTTT.

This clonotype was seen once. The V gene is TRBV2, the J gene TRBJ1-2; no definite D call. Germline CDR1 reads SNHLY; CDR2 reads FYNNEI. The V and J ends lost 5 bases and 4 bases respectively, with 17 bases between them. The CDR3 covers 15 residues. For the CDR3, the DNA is TGTGCCAGCAGTAACCTGCATAGCAGGAGCTATGGCTACACCTTC. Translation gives CASSNLHSRSYGYTF.

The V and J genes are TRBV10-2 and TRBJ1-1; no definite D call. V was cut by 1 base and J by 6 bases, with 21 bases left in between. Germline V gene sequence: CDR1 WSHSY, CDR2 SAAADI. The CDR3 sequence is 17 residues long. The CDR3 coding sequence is TGCGCCAGCAGTGAGTTGCCCCTGGCCACCTTCTACCCTGAAGCTTTCTTT. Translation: CASSELPLATFYPEAFF.

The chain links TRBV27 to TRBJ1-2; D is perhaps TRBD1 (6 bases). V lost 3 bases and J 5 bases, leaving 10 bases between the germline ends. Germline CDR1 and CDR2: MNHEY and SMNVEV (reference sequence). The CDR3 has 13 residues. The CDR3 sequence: CASSFSRGYGYTF. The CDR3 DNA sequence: TGTGCCAGCAGTTTTTCGAGGGGGTATGGCTACACCTTC.

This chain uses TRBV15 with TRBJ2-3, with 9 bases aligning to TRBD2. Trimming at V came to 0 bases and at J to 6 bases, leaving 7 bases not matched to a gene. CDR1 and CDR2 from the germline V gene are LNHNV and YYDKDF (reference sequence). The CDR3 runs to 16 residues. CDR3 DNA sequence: TGTGCCACCAGCAGAGATGGGCGGGGGGGCCTGGATACGCAGTATTTT. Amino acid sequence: CATSRDGRGGLDTQYF.

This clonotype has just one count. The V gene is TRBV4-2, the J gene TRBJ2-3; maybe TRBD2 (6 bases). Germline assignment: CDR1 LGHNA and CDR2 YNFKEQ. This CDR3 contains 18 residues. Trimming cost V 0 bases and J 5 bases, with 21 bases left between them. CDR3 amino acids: CASSQDTAGQPMGDTQYF. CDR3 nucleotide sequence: TGTGCCAGCAGCCAAGATACGGCGGGGCAACCTATGGGAGATACGCAGTATTTT.